The entry below describes one TCR beta chain. The antigen remains undetermined. Amplifying from RNA transcripts, the study obtained TCR beta CDR3 regions. The first round was an RT-PCR with HTBI primers, and the second round was a multiplex PCR. TCRdb re-derived calls from the multiplex PCR reads in MiXCR, one entry per CDR3 protein. The table has 500,000 to 800,000 distinct CDR3 sequences, roughly 41% seen once. This sample was taken from a study of Graves' ophthalmopathy and Graves' hyperthyroidism. Study in general: Peripheral blood (taken before any treatment) was collected at initial diagnosis.

Study-level results: The authors also found most expanded thyroid clonotypes above 0.001 frequency in blood.

The germline CDR1 and CDR2 sequences are SGHVS and FNYEAQ. V was clipped by 5 bases and J by 8 bases; unmatched bases: 11. The CDR3 runs 15 residues. Diagnoses were established from clinical symptoms, serum thyroxine, TRAb, thyroid ultrasound and orbital computed tomography. Sequenced input: peripheral blood. This sequence originates from an adult man with Graves' ophthalmopathy. The chain employs TRBV7-6 and TRBJ1-4; 7 nucleotides agree with TRBD1. The chain's CDR3 is CASSPGGGQDEKLFF. In DNA, the CDR3 is TGTGCCAGCAGCCCTGGCGGTGGACAGGACGAAAAACTGTTTTTT.